These 20 T cell receptor beta chains share one sample of origin, sequenced in a study of PD-1 blockade in classical Hodgkin lymphoma. Some clones are missing from TCRdb's copy, which holds only in-frame ones; the method was immunoSEQ multiplex PCR. The table lists 20,000 to 25,000 clones, 75% to 85% of them singletons. Every patient was affected by relapse after autologous stem cell transplantation, while exposure to brentuximab vedotin was not uniform. Material: peripheral blood mononuclear cells (PBMCs), obtained before the second cycle of nivolumab. The receptor set was obtained from a human donor with classical Hodgkin lymphoma.

The chain has TRBV7-2 and TRBJ1-5, with D tentatively TRBD1 (6 bases). CDR1 and CDR2 from the germline V gene are SGHTA and FQGNSA. Trimming took 5 bases from V and 5 from J, leaving 10 bases between them. The CDR3 covers 13 residues. The CDR3 here is CASSPRGDQPQHF. As DNA, the CDR3 is TGTGCCAGCAGCCCTAGGGGGGATCAGCCCCAGCATTTT.

This clone was seen only once. The germline gene is not matched at one end of the junction; a read error may be the cause. This sequence joins TRBV7-2 and TRBJ2-1, with 14 positions matching TRBD2. Germline V lookup: CDR1 SGHTA, CDR2 FQGNSA. The CDR3 spans 14 residues. CDR3 in DNA: TGTGCCAGCAGCCCCCGGACTAGCGGGGGGTCGGAGATCTTC. This encodes CASSPRTSGGSEIF.

This chain uses TRBV6-5 with TRBJ1-4; the D is unclear. V was cut by 4 bases and J by 8 bases, with 14 bases left in between. CDR3 size: 14 residues. CDR1 MNHEY and CDR2 SVGAGI come from the germline V gene. The CDR3 region has the DNA TGTGCCAGCAGTTCCATCAGGTTAAACGAAAAACTGTTTTTT. It codes for CASSSIRLNEKLFF.

The chain employs TRBV29-1 and TRBJ2-2, with D unclear. Trimming pared 7 bases from V and 6 bases from J, leaving 9 bases between. The germline CDR1 and CDR2 sequences are SQVTM and ANQGSEA. The CDR3 has 11 residues. This CDR3 reads CSANGPGELFF. The CDR3 DNA is TGCAGCGCCAACGGTCCCGGGGAGCTGTTTTTT.

The sample holds one count of this clone. This chain connects TRBV5-1 to TRBJ2-1; D may be TRBD2 (6 bases). Germline V lookup: CDR1 SGHRS, CDR2 YFSETQ. This CDR3 has 15 amino acids. Trimming took 2 bases from V and 0 from J, leaving 9 bases between them. In DNA form, the CDR3 reads TGCGCCAGCAGCTTTGTTAGCGGCTCCTACAATGAGCAGTTCTTC. Translated, it gives CASSFVSGSYNEQFF.

This chain uses TRBV5-1 with TRBJ2-4; no firm D call. V lost 0 bases to trimming and J lost 8 bases, with 12 bases between them. CDR3 length: 14 residues. Germline CDR1 SGHRS, CDR2 YFSETQ. This chain's CDR3 is CASSLEGPTDIQYF. DNA for the CDR3: TGCGCCAGCAGCTTGGAGGGCCCTACGGACATTCAGTACTTC.

The rearrangement joins TRBV19 to TRBJ2-3; 7 nucleotides match TRBD2. The CDR3 is made up of 13 amino acids. Germline lookup yields CDR1 LNHDA and CDR2 SQIVND (reference sequence). After removal of 10 bases from V and 2 bases from J, the junction contained 6 bases not matched to a gene. The CDR3 is CATQAGSTDTQYF. In DNA, the CDR3 is TGTGCCACCCAAGCGGGGTCCACAGATACGCAGTATTTT. The variable domain in full, with the rest retrieved from reference TRBV19 and TRBJ2-3, is DGGITQSPKYLFRKEGQNVTLSCEQNLNHDAMYWYRQDPGQGLRLIYYSQIVNDFQKGDIAEGYSVSREKKESFPLTVTSAQKNPTAFYLCATQAGSTDTQYFGPGTRLTVL.

The rearrangement links TRBV29-1 to TRBJ2-7, with 8 bases aligning to TRBD2. Germline-derived CDR1 and CDR2 are SQVTM and ANQGSEA. The V gene end was trimmed by 3 bases and the J gene end by 6 bases; junction bases not matched to a gene: 10. The CDR3 runs to 14 residues. The CDR3 reads CSVEVAGGRIEQYF. CDR3 nucleotide sequence: TGCAGCGTTGAGGTCGCGGGGGGCCGTATCGAGCAGTACTTC.

The J gene is TRBJ1-2, the V gene TRBV6-1; 9 nucleotides match TRBD1. The CDR3 contains 16 residues. With V trimmed by 4 bases and J by 4 bases, 10 bases remained unmatched. Germline CDR1 reads MNHNS; CDR2 reads SASEGT. The DNA for the CDR3 is TGTGCCAGCAGTGTAGCCGGGACAGGGAATCTCTATGGCTACACCTTC. Translation gives CASSVAGTGNLYGYTF.

This chain joins TRBV19 and TRBJ1-2; a weak D match, TRBD1 (6 bases). The CDR3 runs to 12 residues. Deletions cut 6 bases from V and 5 bases from J, with 10 bases between. The germline CDR1 and CDR2 sequences are LNHDA and SQIVND (reference sequence). CDR3 protein: CASREQGYGYTF. The DNA of the CDR3 is TGTGCCAGTAGGGAACAGGGTTATGGCTACACCTTC.

The CDR3 reads CASSPGEGLDYNEQFF. The CDR3 DNA sequence: TGTGCCAGCAGCCCGGGGGAGGGACTTGACTACAATGAGCAGTTCTTC. The chain couples TRBV11-2 to TRBJ2-1, with TRBD2 identical over 7 bases. This CDR3 is built from 16 residues. V trimming: 5 bases; J trimming: 3 bases; junction bases outside the gene matches: 10. Germline V lookup: CDR1 SGHAT, CDR2 FQNNGV.

V and J are TRBV2 and TRBJ2-5; D unresolved. This CDR3 is 12 amino acids long. Germline V lookup: CDR1 SNHLY, CDR2 FYNNEI. V was clipped by 5 bases and J by 3 bases, with 7 bases between them. The CDR3 here is CASSPPEETQYF. The CDR3 DNA is TGTGCCAGCAGTCCCCCCGAAGAGACCCAGTACTTC.

This chain links TRBV30 with TRBJ1-1; a possible D gene is TRBD1 (6 bases). CDR3 length equals 14 residues. The germline V gene encodes CDR1 GTSNPN and CDR2 SVGIG (reference sequence). The germline V and J ends were trimmed by 1 base and 5 bases, with 14 bases remaining between them. Written as DNA, the CDR3 is TGTGCCTGGAGTGGGGACAACAGGTTGACTGAAGCTTTCTTT. Its translation is CAWSGDNRLTEAFF.

This chain connects TRBV19 to TRBJ2-3; a possible D gene is TRBD2 (5 bases). This CDR3 has 15 residues. V lost 5 bases and J 0 bases, leaving 12 bases between the germline ends. Germline CDR1 LNHDA, CDR2 SQIVND (reference sequence). CDR3: CASSGGASSTDTQYF. The CDR3 nucleotides read TGTGCCAGTAGTGGAGGAGCTTCTAGCACAGATACGCAGTATTTT.

The chain links TRBV6-6 to TRBJ2-1; TRBD2 is a possible D gene (5 bases). V was shortened by 5 bases and J by 9 bases, with 11 bases between the two germline ends. There are 12 residues in the CDR3. Germline values: CDR1 MNHNY, CDR2 SVGAGI (reference sequence). Here the CDR3 DNA reads TGTGCCAGCAGTCCCCGGGGTGGTGAGCAGTTCTTC. This encodes CASSPRGGEQFF.

A remark on this clone: The same CDR3 can be traced to other DNA sequences in this sample. This chain connects TRBV6-1 to TRBJ1-5; 7 bases match TRBD1. CDR1 and CDR2 from the germline V gene are MNHNS and SASEGT. V dropped 11 bases and J dropped 6; count of bases not matched to a gene: 10. This CDR3 is built from 13 residues. The CDR3 region has the DNA TGTGCCTGCCGACAGGGCTGGGTTCAGCCCCAGCATTTT. Protein sequence: CACRQGWVQPQHF.

This clone was counted once. This chain links TRBV28 with TRBJ1-5; D is unresolved. The germline V and J ends were trimmed by 8 bases and 0 bases, with 11 bases remaining between them. Germline CDR1 and CDR2: MDHEN and SYDVKM. The CDR3 length is 14 residues. The CDR3, as DNA: TGTGCCAGCCATGAGGGTTATAGCAATCAGCCCCAGCATTTT. Residues: CASHEGYSNQPQHF.

The gene calls are TRBV6-1 and TRBJ2-2, with TRBD2 matching over 10 bases. With 7 bases clipped from V and 4 bases from J, the junction kept 6 bases outside the gene matches. The germline gives CDR1 MNHNS, CDR2 SASEGT. This CDR3 has 15 amino acids. CDR3 sequence reads: CASTYSGGSTGELFF. The CDR3 DNA reads as TGTGCCAGCACTTATAGCGGGGGGTCCACCGGGGAGCTGTTTTTT.

The chain is built from TRBV7-9 and TRBJ2-3; tentative D call: TRBD2 (5 bases). The CDR3 covers 15 residues. V gave up 3 bases and J gave up 3 bases, with 13 bases separating them. Looked up from germline, CDR1 is SEHNR and CDR2 is FQNEAQ (reference sequence). CDR3 sequence (DNA): TGTGCCAGCAGCTTGTTCCGGGATAGAACAGATACGCAGTATTTT. This encodes CASSLFRDRTDTQYF.

The count of this clone is one. V gene TRBV4-1 combines with J gene TRBJ1-4; no definite D call. The CDR3 sequence is 14 residues long. V lost 0 bases, J lost 7 bases, and 9 bases lay in between. Germline-derived CDR1 and CDR2 are MGHRA and YSYEKL. The CDR3 sequence is CASSQEARGEKLFF. CDR3 bases: TGCGCCAGCAGCCAAGAAGCTCGAGGTGAAAAACTGTTTTTT.